The 14 T cell receptor beta chains below all came from one sample that was sequenced in a study of blood T cell repertoires in COVID-19. TCRdb's copy holds only in-frame clones and misses some; the assay was immunoSEQ multiplex PCR. This sample has fewer than 140,000 clones; less than 80% occur once, and the top ten carry under 8%. The sequenced sample was peripheral blood. Receptors originate from a man of 80 years or more with COVID-19, enrolled during active disease.

The chain joins TRBV5-4 to TRBJ2-5, with D hard to call. This CDR3 is built from 16 residues. Trimming cost V 4 bases and J 2 bases, with 18 bases left between them. CDR1 is SGHNT, CDR2 YYREEE, per germline (reference sequence). The CDR3 loop reads CASSPSTATLQETQYF. The CDR3 bases are TGTGCCAGCAGCCCTTCGACTGCGACCCTACAAGAGACCCAGTACTTC.

The J gene is TRBJ2-6, the V gene TRBV7-8; no clear D gene. Germline loops: CDR1 SGHVS, CDR2 FQNEAQ. V lost 1 base, J lost 0 bases, and 4 bases lay in between. CDR3 length: 15 amino acids. CDR3 region: CASSLGVSGANVLTF. The DNA for the CDR3 is TGTGCCAGCAGCTTAGGAGTCTCTGGGGCCAACGTCCTGACTTTC.

The chain couples TRBV30 to TRBJ1-3, with TRBD1 matching over 8 bases. The CDR3 is 13 amino acids. The germline V gene encodes CDR1 GTSNPN and CDR2 SVGIG (reference sequence). Germline trimming cut 5 bases from V and 6 bases from J; bases unmatched to any gene: 6. CDR3 protein: CAWSGQVENTIYF. The CDR3 DNA reads TGTGCCTGGTCGGGACAGGTTGAAAACACCATATATTTT.

This rearrangement joins TRBV6-2 or TRBV6-3 to TRBJ2-5, with 7 bases that match TRBD1. The CDR3 is 14 amino acids. With V trimmed by 6 bases and J by 5 bases, 9 bases remained unmatched. Germline V gene sequence: CDR1 MNHEY, CDR2 SVGEGT. CDR3 DNA sequence: TGTGCCAGCAGCCCCTCATACAGGGGCGAGACCCAGTACTTC. Protein product: CASSPSYRGETQYF.

The chain couples TRBV13 to TRBJ1-4; 7 bases agree with TRBD1. With 5 bases clipped from V and 7 bases from J, the junction kept 4 bases outside the gene matches. The germline CDR1 and CDR2 sequences are PRHDT and FYEKMQ (reference sequence). The CDR3 covers 13 residues. CDR3 loop: CASSQGEGEKLFF. The CDR3 DNA is TGTGCCAGCAGCCAGGGGGAAGGTGAAAAACTGTTTTTT.

The rearrangement joins TRBV7-2 to TRBJ2-7, with 9 bases lining up with TRBD2. The ends lost 6 bases at V and 6 bases at J; junction bases unmatched: 12. From germline, CDR1 is SGHTA and CDR2 FQGNSA. This CDR3 region has 15 residues. CDR3 sequence (DNA): TGTGCCAGCAGTCCCCCCGGGACTAGCACTCTCGAGCAGTACTTC. Residues: CASSPPGTSTLEQYF.

DNA of the CDR3: TGTGCCAGCAGTGGCGGCAATGAGCAGTTCTTC. Amino acids: CASSGGNEQFF. The chain combines TRBV27 with TRBJ2-1, with D unresolved. Germline V lookup: CDR1 MNHEY, CDR2 SMNVEV (reference sequence). The V and J ends lost 5 bases and 6 bases respectively, with 5 bases between them. The CDR3 covers 11 residues.

J is TRBJ1-6 and V is TRBV4-1; no clear D. Trimming took off 2 bases at V and 8 bases at J, with 7 bases between the two ends. This CDR3 has 13 residues. Per germline, CDR1 MGHRA and CDR2 YSYEKL. CDR3 amino acids: CASSQSTDSPLHF. CDR3 coding DNA: TGCGCCAGCAGCCAAAGTACAGATTCACCCCTCCACTTT.

The CDR3 DNA sequence: TGTGCCAGCAGCCCGGGGGACAGGGATAATTCACCCCTCCACTTT. Protein: CASSPGDRDNSPLHF. V is TRBV4-2 and J is TRBJ1-6; 9 nucleotides align to TRBD1. This CDR3 contains 15 residues. Germline CDR1 LGHNA, CDR2 YNFKEQ. The V segment lost 4 bases and the J segment 5 bases; nucleotides outside the gene matches: 3.

V and J are TRBV9 and TRBJ1-3, with no clear D. Germline V CDR1 and CDR2: SGDLS, YYNGEE. This CDR3 has 15 amino acids. Trimming removed 5 bases from V and 0 bases from J, with 12 bases in between. CDR3 residues: CASSVGVTSGNTIYF. CDR3 nucleotide sequence: TGTGCCAGCAGTGTGGGCGTGACCTCTGGAAACACCATATATTTT.

The chain uses TRBV5-5 and TRBJ2-1, with a possible D match to TRBD2 (6 bases). The ends were cut back, 2 bases at V and 0 bases at J, with 12 bases in the middle. The length of the CDR3 is 16 residues. Germline-derived CDR1 and CDR2 are SGHKS and YYEKEE (reference sequence). The CDR3 DNA is TGTGCCAGCAGCTTTTCGGGTAGCGGCTCCTACAATGAGCAGTTCTTC. Its protein is CASSFSGSGSYNEQFF.

CDR3 region: CASPTGYEQYF. CDR3 coding DNA: TGTGCCTCCCCCACCGGTTACGAGCAGTACTTC. V gene TRBV27 combines with J gene TRBJ2-7; D call uncertain. V lost 11 bases and J lost 4, with 12 bases in between. The CDR3 runs to 11 residues. Germline V gene data show CDR1 as MNHEY and CDR2 as SMNVEV (reference sequence).

This clone was found once. This chain joins TRBV9 and TRBJ2-2, with TRBD2 matching over 11 bases. V gave up 0 bases and J gave up 3 bases; unmatched junction bases: 4. Germline V gives CDR1 SGDLS, CDR2 YYNGEE. The CDR3 consists of 17 residues. The CDR3 loop is CASSVGGLAEYTGELFF. CDR3 DNA sequence: TGTGCCAGCAGCGTAGGGGGACTAGCGGAGTACACCGGGGAGCTGTTTTTT.

V and J are TRBV13 and TRBJ2-3, with D perhaps matching TRBD2 (5 bases). CDR1 PRHDT and CDR2 FYEKMQ come from the germline V gene (reference sequence). Trimming removed 5 bases at V and 1 base at J, with 13 bases between. The CDR3 is 15 amino acids. CDR3 sequence (DNA): TGTGCCAGCAGCGGTGCGAGAGCGGGCACAGATACGCAGTATTTT. Encoded protein: CASSGARAGTDTQYF.